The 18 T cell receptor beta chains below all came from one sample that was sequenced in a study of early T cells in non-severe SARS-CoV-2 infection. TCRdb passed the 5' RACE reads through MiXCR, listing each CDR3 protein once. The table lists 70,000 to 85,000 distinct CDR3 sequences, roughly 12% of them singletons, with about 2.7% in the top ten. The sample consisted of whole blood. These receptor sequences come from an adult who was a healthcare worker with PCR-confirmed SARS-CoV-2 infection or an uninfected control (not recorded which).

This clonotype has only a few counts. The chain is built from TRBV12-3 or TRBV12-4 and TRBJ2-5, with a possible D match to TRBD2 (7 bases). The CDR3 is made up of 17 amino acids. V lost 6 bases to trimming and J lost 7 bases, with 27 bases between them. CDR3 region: CASRGTSGETRFRTQYF. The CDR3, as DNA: TGTGCCAGCAGGGGGACAAGCGGGGAGACAAGATTTCGGACCCAGTACTTC.

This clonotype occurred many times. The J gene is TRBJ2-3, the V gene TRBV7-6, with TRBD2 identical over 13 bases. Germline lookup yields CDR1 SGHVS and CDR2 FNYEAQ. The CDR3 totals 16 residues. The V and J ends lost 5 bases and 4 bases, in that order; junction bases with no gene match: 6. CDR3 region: CASSQGLAGAADTQYF. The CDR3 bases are TGTGCCAGCAGCCAAGGACTAGCGGGGGCGGCAGATACGCAGTATTTT.

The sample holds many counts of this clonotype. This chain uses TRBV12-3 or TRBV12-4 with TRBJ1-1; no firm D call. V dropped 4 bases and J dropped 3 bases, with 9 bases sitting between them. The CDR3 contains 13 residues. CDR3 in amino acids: CASSSTRDTEAFF. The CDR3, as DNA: TGTGCCAGCAGTTCGACCCGGGACACTGAAGCTTTCTTT.

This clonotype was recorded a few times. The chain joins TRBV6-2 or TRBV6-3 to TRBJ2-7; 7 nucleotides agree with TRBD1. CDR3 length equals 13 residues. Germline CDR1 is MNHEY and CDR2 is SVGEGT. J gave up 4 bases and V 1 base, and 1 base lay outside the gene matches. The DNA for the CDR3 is TGTGCCAGCAGTTACTTGGGACAGTACGAGCAGTACTTC. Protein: CASSYLGQYEQYF.

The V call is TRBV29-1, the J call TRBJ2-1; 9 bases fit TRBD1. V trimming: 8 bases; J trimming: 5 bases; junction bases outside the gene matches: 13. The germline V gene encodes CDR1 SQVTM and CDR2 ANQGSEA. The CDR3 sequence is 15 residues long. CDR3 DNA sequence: TGCAGCTGCGCTTTACAGGGGGCTGGCGACAATGAGCAGTTCTTC. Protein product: CSCALQGAGDNEQFF.

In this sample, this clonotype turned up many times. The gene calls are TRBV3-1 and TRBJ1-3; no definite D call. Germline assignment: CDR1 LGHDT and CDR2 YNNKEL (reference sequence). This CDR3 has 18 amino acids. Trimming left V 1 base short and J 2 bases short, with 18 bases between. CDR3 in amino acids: CASSQVEGKVLTGNTIYF. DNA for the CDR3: TGTGCCAGCAGCCAAGTGGAAGGAAAGGTTTTAACTGGAAACACCATATATTTT. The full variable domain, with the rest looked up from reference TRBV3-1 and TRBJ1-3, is DTAVSQTPKYLVTQMGNDKSIKCEQNLGHDTMYWYKQDSKKFLKIMFSYNNKELIINETVPNRFSPKSPDKAHLNLHINSLELGDSAVYFCASSQVEGKVLTGNTIYFGEGSWLTVV.

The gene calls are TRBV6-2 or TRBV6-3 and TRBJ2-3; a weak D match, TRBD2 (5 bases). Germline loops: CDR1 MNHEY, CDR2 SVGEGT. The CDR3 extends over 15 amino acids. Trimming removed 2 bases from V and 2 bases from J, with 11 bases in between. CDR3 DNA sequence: TGTGCCAGCAGTTACGTTCGGGATTTCACAGATACGCAGTATTTT. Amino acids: CASSYVRDFTDTQYF.

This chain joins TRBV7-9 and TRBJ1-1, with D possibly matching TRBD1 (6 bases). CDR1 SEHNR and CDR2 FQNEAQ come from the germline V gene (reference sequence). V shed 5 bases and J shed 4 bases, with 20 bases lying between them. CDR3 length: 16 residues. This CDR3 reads CASSQTDQDRPTEAFF. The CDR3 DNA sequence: TGTGCCAGCAGCCAAACAGACCAAGACAGGCCCACTGAAGCTTTCTTT. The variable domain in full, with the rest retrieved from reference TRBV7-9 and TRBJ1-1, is DTGVSQNPRHKITKRGQNVTFRCDPISEHNRLYWYRQTLGQGPEFLTYFQNEAQLEKSRLLSDRFSAERPKGSFSTLEIQRTEQGDSAMYLCASSQTDQDRPTEAFFGQGTRLTVV.

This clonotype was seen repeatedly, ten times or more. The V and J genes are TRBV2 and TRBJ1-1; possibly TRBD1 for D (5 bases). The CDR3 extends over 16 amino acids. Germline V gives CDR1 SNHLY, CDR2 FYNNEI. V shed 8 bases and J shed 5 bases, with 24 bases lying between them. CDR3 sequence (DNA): TGTGCCAGCCTTAGGGACGCGGGATCTGGTGGAACTGAAGCTTTCTTT. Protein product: CASLRDAGSGGTEAFF.

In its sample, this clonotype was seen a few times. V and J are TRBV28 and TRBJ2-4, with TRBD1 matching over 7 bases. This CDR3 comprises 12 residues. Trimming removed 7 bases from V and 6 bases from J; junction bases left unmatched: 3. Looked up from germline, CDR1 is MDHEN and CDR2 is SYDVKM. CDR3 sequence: CASKGQRNIQYF. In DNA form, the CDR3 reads TGTGCCAGCAAGGGACAGCGAAACATTCAGTACTTC.

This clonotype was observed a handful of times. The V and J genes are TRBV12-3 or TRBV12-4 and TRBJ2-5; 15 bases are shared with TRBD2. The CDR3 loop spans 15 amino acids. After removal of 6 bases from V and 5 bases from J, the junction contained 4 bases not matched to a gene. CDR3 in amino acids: CASSRTSGGAETQYF. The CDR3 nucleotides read TGTGCCAGCAGCCGGACTAGCGGGGGGGCCGAGACCCAGTACTTC.

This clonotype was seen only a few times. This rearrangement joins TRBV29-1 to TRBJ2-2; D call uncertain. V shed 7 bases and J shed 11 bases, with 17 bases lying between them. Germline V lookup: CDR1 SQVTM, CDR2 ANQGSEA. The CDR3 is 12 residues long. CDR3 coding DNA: TGCAGCGCCCGTGACGAGGTACCCGAGCTGTTTTTT. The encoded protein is CSARDEVPELFF.

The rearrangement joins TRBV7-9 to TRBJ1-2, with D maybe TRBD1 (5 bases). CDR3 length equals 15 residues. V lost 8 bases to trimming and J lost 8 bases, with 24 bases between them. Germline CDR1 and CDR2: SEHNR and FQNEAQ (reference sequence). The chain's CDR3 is CASGAPHTPHRGYTF. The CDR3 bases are TGTGCCAGCGGGGCGCCGCATACCCCCCACCGGGGCTACACCTTC.

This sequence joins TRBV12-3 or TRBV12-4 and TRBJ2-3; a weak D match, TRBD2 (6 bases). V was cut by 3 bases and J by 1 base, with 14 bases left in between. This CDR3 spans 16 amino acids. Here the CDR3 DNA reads TGTGCCAGCAGTTTTCGTTCGGCGGGACGCACAGATACGCAGTATTTT. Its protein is CASSFRSAGRTDTQYF.

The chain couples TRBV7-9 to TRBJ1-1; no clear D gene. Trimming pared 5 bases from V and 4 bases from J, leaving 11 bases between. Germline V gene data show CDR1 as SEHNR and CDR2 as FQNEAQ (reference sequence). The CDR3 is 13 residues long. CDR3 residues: CASSSSWSTEAFF. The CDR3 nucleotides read TGTGCCAGCAGCAGTTCGTGGAGCACTGAAGCTTTCTTT.

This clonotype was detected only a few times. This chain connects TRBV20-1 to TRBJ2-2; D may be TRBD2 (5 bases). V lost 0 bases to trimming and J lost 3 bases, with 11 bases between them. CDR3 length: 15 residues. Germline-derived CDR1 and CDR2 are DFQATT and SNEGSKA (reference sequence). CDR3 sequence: CSAREYLRDTGELFF. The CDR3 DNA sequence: TGCAGTGCTAGAGAGTACCTGAGGGACACCGGGGAGCTGTTTTTT.

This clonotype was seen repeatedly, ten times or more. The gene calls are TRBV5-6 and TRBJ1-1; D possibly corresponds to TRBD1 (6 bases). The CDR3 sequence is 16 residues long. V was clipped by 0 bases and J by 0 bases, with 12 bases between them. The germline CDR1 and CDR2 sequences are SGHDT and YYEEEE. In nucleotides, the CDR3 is TGTGCCAGCAGCTTGGGCCAGGGGACTATGAACACTGAAGCTTTCTTT. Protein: CASSLGQGTMNTEAFF.

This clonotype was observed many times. CDR3 loop: CASSPPAQAYNEQFF. As DNA, the CDR3 is TGTGCCAGCTCACCACCTGCGCAGGCTTACAATGAGCAGTTCTTC. The genes are TRBV18 and TRBJ2-1; unclear D gene. V was clipped by 0 bases and J by 4 bases, with 10 bases between them. The length of the CDR3 is 15 residues. CDR1 is KGHSH, CDR2 LQKENI, per germline.